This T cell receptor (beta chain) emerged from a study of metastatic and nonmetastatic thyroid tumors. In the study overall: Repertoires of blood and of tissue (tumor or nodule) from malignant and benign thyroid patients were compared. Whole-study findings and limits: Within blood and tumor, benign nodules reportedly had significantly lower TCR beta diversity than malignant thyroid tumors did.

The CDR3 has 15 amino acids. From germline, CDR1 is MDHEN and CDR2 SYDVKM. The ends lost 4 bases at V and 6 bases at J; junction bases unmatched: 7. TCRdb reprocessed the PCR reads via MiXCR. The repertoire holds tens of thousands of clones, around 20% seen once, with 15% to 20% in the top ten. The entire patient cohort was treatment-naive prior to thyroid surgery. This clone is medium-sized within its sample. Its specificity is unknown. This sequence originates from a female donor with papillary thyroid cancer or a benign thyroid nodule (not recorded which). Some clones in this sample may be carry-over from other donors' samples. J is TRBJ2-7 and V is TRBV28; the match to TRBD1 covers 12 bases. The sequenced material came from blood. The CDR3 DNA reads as TGTGCCAGCAGTTCCTCGGGACAGGGGGCTGGCGAGCAGTACTTC. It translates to CASSSSGQGAGEQYF.